This entry lists 15 T cell receptor beta chains sequenced from one sample in a study of blood T cells in healthy people across ages. A second about 7 to 12 cycle PCR used barcoded and J-beta primers. MiXCR, run by TCRdb on the 5' RACE reads, gives a single entry per CDR3 protein. The sample lists approximately 670,000 distinct CDR3 sequences, around 38% occurring once. Sequenced input: blood. The source is an elderly man in good health.

V and J are TRBV20-1 and TRBJ1-2, with 10 bases matching TRBD1. Germline V gene data show CDR1 as DFQATT and CDR2 as SNEGSKA (reference sequence). The length of the CDR3 is 15 residues. The V gene end was trimmed by 2 bases and the J gene end by 6 bases; junction bases not matched to a gene: 9. CDR3 nucleotides: TGCAGTGCTAGACCCGACAGGGGGCGGGGGAATGGCTACACCTTC. Its protein product is CSARPDRGRGNGYTF.

This clonotype has ten or more counts. Just one base apart from a much larger clone, this may be a read error. This chain links TRBV11-2 with TRBJ2-3; 7 nucleotides agree with TRBD1. Germline values: CDR1 SGHAT, CDR2 FQNNGV. The CDR3 contains 18 residues. Losses at the gene ends were 5 bases for V and 4 bases for J; bases not matched to a gene: 18. This chain's CDR3 is CASSPRTPAGGLADTQYF. CDR3 sequence (DNA): TGTGCCAGCAGCCCCCGTACGCCCGCAGGGGGTTTGGCAGATACGCAGTATTTT.

This clonotype was observed a handful of times. The V and J genes are TRBV12-3 or TRBV12-4 and TRBJ2-3; D unclear. CDR3 length: 13 amino acids. V was shortened by 5 bases and J by 7 bases, with 13 bases between the two germline ends. CDR3 sequence: CASSVELGNTQYF. The CDR3 DNA reads as TGTGCCAGCAGTGTCGAGTTGGGAAATACGCAGTATTTT.

This clonotype was seen a single time. J is TRBJ2-3 and V is TRBV20-1; 9 nucleotides agree with TRBD1. V shed 4 bases, J shed 3 bases, and the junction held 5 bases outside the gene matches. The CDR3 extends over 14 amino acids. CDR1 and CDR2 from the germline V gene are DFQATT and SNEGSKA (reference sequence). The CDR3: CSATGTGRTDTQYF. CDR3 sequence (DNA): TGCAGTGCTACAGGGACAGGGAGGACAGATACGCAGTATTTT.

The V call is TRBV19, the J call TRBJ2-5; D might be TRBD1 (5 bases). Trimming shortened V by 3 bases and J by 1 base, and 9 bases separated the two germline ends. Germline CDR1 is LNHDA and CDR2 is SQIVND (reference sequence). This CDR3 has 14 residues. CDR3 sequence (DNA): TGTGCCAGTAGTATCAAGACAGCCCAAGAGACCCAGTACTTC. Protein sequence: CASSIKTAQETQYF.

The V and J genes are TRBV28 and TRBJ2-3, with D perhaps matching TRBD1 (6 bases). The CDR3 covers 15 residues. Trimming took 11 bases from V and 2 from J, leaving 20 bases between them. Germline CDR1 and CDR2: MDHEN and SYDVKM. The CDR3 region has the DNA TGTGCCGGCACGCCGTCCAGGGGTCCCACAGATACGCAGTATTTT. It translates to CAGTPSRGPTDTQYF. The full variable domain, with the rest looked up from reference TRBV28 and TRBJ2-3, is DVKVTQSSRYLVKRTGEKVFLECVQDMDHENMFWYRQDPGLGLRLIYFSYDVKMKEKGDIPEGYSVSREKKERFSLILESASTNQTSMYLCAGTPSRGPTDTQYFGPGTRLTVL.

The sample holds a few counts of this clonotype. This sequence joins TRBV29-1 and TRBJ1-2; D ambiguous. Germline lookup yields CDR1 SQVTM and CDR2 ANQGSEA. Trimming removed 1 base from V and 7 bases from J, with 7 bases in between. The length of the CDR3 is 11 residues. The CDR3 bases are TGCAGCGTTGAAGTGGGTTTTGGCTACACCTTC. Translated: CSVEVGFGYTF. Based on the CDR3 plus reference TRBV29-1 and TRBJ1-2, the full variable domain is SAVISQKPSRDICQRGTSLTIQCQVDSQVTMMFWYRQQPGQSLTLIATANQGSEATYESGFVIDKFPISRPNLTFSTLTVSNMSPEDSSIYLCSVEVGFGYTFGSGTRLTVV.

The chain recombines TRBV3-1 with TRBJ1-5, with TRBD1 identical over 10 bases. This CDR3 spans 16 amino acids. The germline V gene encodes CDR1 LGHDT and CDR2 YNNKEL (reference sequence). The junction had 7 bases not matched to a gene; V was cut back by 4 bases and J by 4 bases. The CDR3, as DNA: TGTGCCAGCAGCCTGGGGGGACAGGGGAAGAATCAGCCCCAGCATTTT. Translating it yields CASSLGGQGKNQPQHF.

The chain employs TRBV3-1 and TRBJ2-7, with no clear D. The CDR3 loop spans 14 amino acids. The ends were cut back, 6 bases at V and 0 bases at J, with 12 bases in the middle. Germline-derived CDR1 and CDR2 are LGHDT and YNNKEL (reference sequence). Here the CDR3 reads CASSVTVFSYEQYF. CDR3 DNA sequence: TGTGCCAGCAGTGTTACGGTATTCTCCTACGAGCAGTACTTC.

The J gene is TRBJ2-7, the V gene TRBV5-1; 7 bases map to TRBD2. The end of the DNA is better explained by TRBJ2-5, so the J call may be wrong. Per germline, CDR1 SGHRS and CDR2 YFSETQ. The CDR3 runs to 14 residues. This chain's CDR3 is CASSLGGSGETQYF. Here the CDR3 DNA reads TGCGCCAGCAGCTTGGGCGGGAGCGGGGAGACCCAGTACTTC.

The rearrangement links TRBV7-9 to TRBJ1-1; maybe TRBD1 (6 bases). Germline V lookup: CDR1 SEHNR, CDR2 FQNEAQ (reference sequence). V gave up 3 bases and J gave up 2 bases, with 13 bases separating them. This CDR3 has 15 residues. The CDR3: CASSLLGGGNTEAFF. The CDR3 nucleotides read TGTGCCAGCAGCTTGCTGGGAGGGGGTAACACTGAAGCTTTCTTT.

The J gene is TRBJ2-4, the V gene TRBV5-1; possibly TRBD1 or TRBD2 for D (5 bases each). Matching the DNA end better, TRBJ2-5 makes the J call doubtful. CDR1 SGHRS and CDR2 YFSETQ come from the germline V gene. This CDR3 has 15 residues. Here the CDR3 reads CASSPNSGTRETQYF. DNA for the CDR3: TGCGCCAGCAGCCCGAATTCCGGGACGCGAGAGACCCAGTACTTC.

The rearrangement uses TRBV7-2 and TRBJ2-3; D unresolved. This CDR3 is built from 15 residues. The V gene's germline CDR1 is SGHTA and CDR2 FQGNSA. V shed 1 base and J shed 2 bases, with 10 bases lying between them. This chain's CDR3 is CASSLDFTSTDTQYF. The CDR3 DNA reads as TGTGCCAGCAGCTTAGACTTTACCTCCACAGATACGCAGTATTTT.

This clonotype was observed a handful of times. V gene TRBV7-7 combines with J gene TRBJ1-5, with D possibly being TRBD1 (6 bases). CDR3 length: 16 residues. Germline V gives CDR1 SSHAT, CDR2 FNYEAQ (reference sequence). V gave up 2 bases and J gave up 3 bases, with 14 bases separating them. The CDR3 region is CASSLLYDRLNQPQHF. CDR3 nucleotides: TGTGCCAGCAGCTTATTGTACGACAGGCTCAATCAGCCCCAGCATTTT.

This clonotype has more than one count but fewer than ten. The chain carries TRBV7-9 and TRBJ2-5; possible D gene TRBD1, 7 bases. The germline V gene encodes CDR1 SEHNR and CDR2 FQNEAQ (reference sequence). Between the trimmed V and J ends, which lost 5 bases and 11 bases, there was a span of 15 bases. This CDR3 has 12 residues. DNA for the CDR3: TGTGCCAGCAGCCAGGGGGACTCGCGGCAGTACTTC. Its translation: CASSQGDSRQYF. Supplemented by reference TRBV7-9 and TRBJ2-5, the full variable domain reads DTGVSQNPRHKITKRGQNVTFRCDPISEHNRLYWYRQTLGQGPEFLTYFQNEAQLEKSRLLSDRFSAERPKGSFSTLEIQRTEQGDSAMYLCASSQGDSRQYFGPGTRLLVL.